The 5 T cell receptor beta chains presented below share a single source sample, sequenced in a study of shared clonotypes between healthy human individuals. The method was immunoSEQ multiplex PCR; TCRdb's version includes in-frame clones alone and lacks a portion of them. The data show about 2.4 million clones, 80% to 95% seen once. Sequenced: naive CD4+ T cells from PBMCs. The subset: CD45RA+ positively selected. The receptors originated from a man younger than 35 in good health. Some clones in this sample may be carry-over from other donors' samples.

The V gene is TRBV28, the J gene TRBJ2-1; 10 nucleotides agree with TRBD2. V dropped 6 bases and J dropped 14; count of bases not matched to a gene: 16. From germline, CDR1 is MDHEN and CDR2 SYDVKM. The CDR3 is made up of 15 amino acids. As DNA, the CDR3 is TGTGCCAGCAGCGCCCATAGCGGGAGGTGGAATAGGGAGTTCTTC. Residues: CASSAHSGRWNREFF.

Only a few counts were recorded for this clone. The V call is TRBV10-3, the J call TRBJ1-2; D is unclear. Trimming took 8 bases from V and 4 from J, leaving 11 bases between them. Looked up from germline, CDR1 is ENHRY and CDR2 is SYGVKD. The CDR3 contains 12 residues. The CDR3, as DNA: TGTGCCATCGCAGCCTCATCCTATGGCTACACCTTC. Its translation is CAIAASSYGYTF.

This chain links TRBV18 with TRBJ2-3; no clear D gene. The germline V gene has CDR1 KGHSH and CDR2 LQKENI. This CDR3 spans 12 amino acids. With 8 bases removed from V and 0 bases from J, the gap between germline ends came to 6 bases. This chain's CDR3 is CASQTSTDTQYF. CDR3 sequence (DNA): TGTGCCAGCCAGACTAGCACAGATACGCAGTATTTT.

The genes are TRBV7-3 and TRBJ2-3; D uncertain. The germline V gene has CDR1 SGHTA and CDR2 FQGTGA. Trimming took off 3 bases at V and 4 bases at J, with 5 bases between the two ends. The CDR3 has 12 amino acids. CDR3: CASSFSSDTQYF. The CDR3 DNA reads as TGTGCCAGCAGCTTCTCTTCAGATACGCAGTATTTT.

V gene TRBV5-1 combines with J gene TRBJ2-5; no firm D call. Trimming pared 4 bases from V and 9 bases from J, leaving 19 bases between. Germline V gene data show CDR1 as SGHRS and CDR2 as YFSETQ. The CDR3 spans 14 residues. The CDR3 spells CASSLQTTSEAQYF. CDR3 nucleotide sequence: TGCGCCAGCAGCCTCCAAACCACCTCCGAGGCCCAGTACTTC.